The 14 T cell receptor beta chains below all came from one sample that was sequenced in a study of identical twins. TCRdb re-called the 5' RACE reads with MiXCR, one entry per CDR3 protein. This table has roughly 720,000 distinct CDR3 sequences, about 20% appearing once. The data also belong to a second study, concerning T cells expressing NK-cell markers.

Sequenced material: PBMCs. The origin of the receptors is a woman aged 18-35 years in good health.

On this clonotype itself: The junction departs from the called germline gene at one end, perhaps through a read error. The V and J genes are TRBV15 and TRBJ2-1; the match to TRBD1 covers 10 bases. Germline lookup yields CDR1 LNHNV and CDR2 YYDKDF (reference sequence). This CDR3 has 14 amino acids. The chain's CDR3 is CTTSSLGQGGEQFF. CDR3 DNA sequence: TGTACCACCAGCAGCCTAGGACAGGGGGGTGAGCAGTTCTTC.

The chain employs TRBV20-1 and TRBJ2-4, with a tentative D call TRBD2 (7 bases). The CDR3 contains 13 residues. From germline, CDR1 is DFQATT and CDR2 SNEGSKA (reference sequence). The V gene lost 5 bases and the J gene lost 7 bases, with 15 bases spanning the gap. CDR3 bases: TGCAGTGCTCCCAAGGGGGGGGATAACATTCAGTACTTC. Protein sequence: CSAPKGGDNIQYF.

V is TRBV12-3 or TRBV12-4 and J is TRBJ2-2; 7 positions match TRBD2. Trimming took 10 bases from V and 8 from J; bases not matched to a gene: 13. The CDR3 extends over 14 amino acids. DNA for the CDR3: TGTGCCATCCGGTTAGGGGAGGGTAAAGGGGAGCTGTTTTTT. Translation: CAIRLGEGKGELFF.

This clonotype was detected a few times. The V gene is TRBV5-1, the J gene TRBJ2-2; 7 bases fit TRBD2. V dropped 0 bases and J dropped 2; count of bases not matched to a gene: 4. This CDR3 is 16 amino acids long. CDR1 and CDR2 from the germline V gene are SGHRS and YFSETQ. Here the CDR3 reads CASSLVTSANTGELFF. CDR3 in DNA: TGCGCCAGCAGCTTGGTAACTAGCGCCAACACCGGGGAGCTGTTTTTT.

This clonotype has more than one count but fewer than ten. This chain links TRBV5-5 with TRBJ1-5; TRBD1 aligns across 10 bases. J gave up 7 bases and V 4 bases, and 5 bases lay outside the gene matches. This CDR3 is 14 amino acids long. Germline V gene lookup returns CDR1 SGHKS and CDR2 YYEKEE (reference sequence). Here the CDR3 reads CASSGGQGEQPQHF. The CDR3 DNA reads TGTGCCAGCAGCGGCGGACAGGGGGAACAGCCCCAGCATTTT.

This clonotype was seen a handful of times. J is TRBJ1-2 and V is TRBV20-1, with D unresolved. Germline CDR1 is DFQATT and CDR2 is SNEGSKA (reference sequence). V was pared by 0 bases and J by 4 bases, with 12 bases between. The CDR3 length is 14 residues. This CDR3 reads CSARDPGSPYGYTF. The CDR3 DNA is TGCAGTGCTAGAGATCCAGGATCCCCCTATGGCTACACCTTC.

The CDR3 nucleotides read TGTGCCAGCAGCTCCCGAGGAGTATACACAGATACGCAGTATTTT. Encoded protein: CASSSRGVYTDTQYF. The V and J genes are TRBV7-2 and TRBJ2-3, with D uncertain. Germline CDR1 SGHTA, CDR2 FQGNSA. V lost 4 bases and J lost 2, with 13 bases in between. There are 15 residues in the CDR3.

In this sample, this clonotype turned up a few times. The J gene is TRBJ2-2, the V gene TRBV12-3 or TRBV12-4, with D unclear. The CDR3 sequence is 16 residues long. V lost 3 bases and J lost 0, with 11 bases in between. As DNA, the CDR3 is TGTGCCAGCAGTTTGTTCCACTGGTCGAACACCGGGGAGCTGTTTTTT. This sequence encodes CASSLFHWSNTGELFF.

This clonotype was recorded a few times. The rearrangement joins TRBV7-9 to TRBJ2-7; 10 positions agree with TRBD1. Germline-derived CDR1 and CDR2 are SEHNR and FQNEAQ (reference sequence). After removal of 6 bases from V and 9 bases from J, the junction contained 11 bases not matched to a gene. The CDR3 sequence is 14 residues long. CDR3 sequence: CASRHRDRGHRQYF. CDR3 in DNA: TGTGCCAGCAGGCATCGGGACAGGGGACATCGGCAGTACTTC.

V and J are TRBV11-2 and TRBJ2-3; D is uncertain. Trimming shortened V by 2 bases and J by 0 bases, and 18 bases separated the two germline ends. Germline loops: CDR1 SGHAT, CDR2 FQNNGV. This CDR3 contains 18 residues. The CDR3 here is CASSLSLSRRASTDTQYF. The CDR3, as DNA: TGTGCCAGCAGCTTAAGTCTTTCGCGGCGTGCTAGCACAGATACGCAGTATTTT. The whole variable domain, remainder taken from reference TRBV11-2 and TRBJ2-3, is EAGVAQSPRYKIIEKRQSVAFWCNPISGHATLYWYQQILGQGPKLLIQFQNNGVVDDSQLPKDRFSAERLKGVDSTLKIQPAKLEDSAVYLCASSLSLSRRASTDTQYFGPGTRLTVL.

In its sample, this clonotype was seen a few times. The chain links TRBV19 to TRBJ1-1, with unresolved D. The germline V and J ends were trimmed by 7 bases and 4 bases, with 7 bases remaining between them. The germline V gene has CDR1 LNHDA and CDR2 SQIVND (reference sequence). There are 11 residues in the CDR3. This CDR3 reads CASTQRTEAFF. CDR3 in DNA: TGTGCCAGTACCCAGCGCACTGAAGCTTTCTTT. The full variable domain, completed using reference TRBV19 and TRBJ1-1, is DGGITQSPKYLFRKEGQNVTLSCEQNLNHDAMYWYRQDPGQGLRLIYYSQIVNDFQKGDIAEGYSVSREKKESFPLTVTSAQKNPTAFYLCASTQRTEAFFGQGTRLTVV.

V is TRBV6-2 or TRBV6-3 and J is TRBJ2-7; D is undetermined. This CDR3 region has 13 residues. Trimming took 6 bases from V and 4 from J, leaving 13 bases between them. Germline V gene lookup returns CDR1 MNHEY and CDR2 SVGEGT. The DNA of the CDR3 is TGTGCCAGCAGCCGTCCCCTAACATACGAGCAGTACTTC. It encodes CASSRPLTYEQYF.

This clonotype was picked up many times. The chain links TRBV10-3 to TRBJ2-1, with D unresolved. Germline V gives CDR1 ENHRY, CDR2 SYGVKD. The CDR3 totals 13 residues. Trimming shortened V by 0 bases and J by 8 bases, and 8 bases separated the two germline ends. This CDR3 reads CAISESPSDEQFF. The CDR3 DNA reads as TGTGCCATCAGTGAGTCCCCTTCCGATGAGCAGTTCTTC.

This clonotype was counted only a few times. The chain joins TRBV2 to TRBJ1-4, with D perhaps matching TRBD1 (6 bases). The ends were cut back, 4 bases at V and 8 bases at J, with 11 bases in the middle. Germline V gene lookup returns CDR1 SNHLY and CDR2 FYNNEI. The CDR3 loop spans 13 amino acids. CDR3 region: CASSAADREKLFF. In nucleotides, the CDR3 is TGTGCCAGCAGTGCGGCAGACAGGGAAAAACTGTTTTTT. Using reference TRBV2 and TRBJ1-4 for the parts outside the CDR3, the full variable domain is EPEVTQTPSHQVTQMGQEVILRCVPISNHLYFYWYRQILGQKVEFLVSFYNNEISEKSEIFDDQFSVERPDGSNFTLKIRSTKLEDSAMYFCASSAADREKLFFGSGTQLSVL.